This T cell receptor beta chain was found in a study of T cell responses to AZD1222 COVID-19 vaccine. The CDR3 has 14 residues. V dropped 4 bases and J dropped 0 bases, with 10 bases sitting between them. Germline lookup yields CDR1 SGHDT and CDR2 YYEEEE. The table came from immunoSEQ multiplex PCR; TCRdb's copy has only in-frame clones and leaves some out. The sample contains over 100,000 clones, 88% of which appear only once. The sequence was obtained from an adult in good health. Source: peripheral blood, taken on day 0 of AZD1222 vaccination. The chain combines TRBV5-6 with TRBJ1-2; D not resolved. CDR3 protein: CASSPGGSNYGYTF. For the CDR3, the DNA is TGTGCCAGCAGCCCAGGAGGATCTAACTATGGCTACACCTTC.